The 18 T cell receptor beta chains below all came from one sample that was sequenced in a study of regulatory T cells in long-lasting Graves disease. The time point is: newly diagnosed GD, antithyroid drugs for less than 3 months. Isolated PBMC RNA provided the starting material for the TCR library. Libraries of TCR beta came from iRepertoire HTBI primers plus Arm-PCR of CDR3 regions. A single record per CDR3 protein comes from TCRdb applying MiXCR to the multiplex PCR reads. The data show some 330,000 distinct CDR3 sequences, with around 11% seen just once and about 19% held by the top ten. These same data were also listed under a study on T cells in Graves' hyperthyroidism and ophthalmopathy.

Sequencing was performed on peripheral blood mononuclear cells (PBMCs), taken at new diagnosis, from a patient treated with antithyroid drugs. The source is a woman younger than 35 with Graves disease.

This clonotype was observed a few times. V gene TRBV20-1 combines with J gene TRBJ1-6, with D tentatively TRBD1 (6 bases). Germline CDR1 is DFQATT and CDR2 is SNEGSKA (reference sequence). The CDR3 covers 13 residues. V lost 0 bases and J lost 9, with 9 bases in between. Here the CDR3 DNA reads TGCAGTGCTAGAGAGACAGGTCTTTCACCCCTCCACTTT. Translated: CSARETGLSPLHF.

This clonotype was counted ten times or more. The V gene is TRBV20-1, the J gene TRBJ2-1; D is possibly TRBD2 (6 bases). CDR1 DFQATT and CDR2 SNEGSKA come from the germline V gene (reference sequence). The CDR3 sequence is 16 residues long. Trimming took off 6 bases at V and 1 base at J, with 19 bases between the two ends. Here the CDR3 reads CSAQKPGLWSYNEQFF. CDR3 DNA: TGCAGTGCCCAGAAGCCGGGACTTTGGTCCTACAATGAGCAGTTCTTC.

This clonotype was observed at least ten times. The rearrangement uses TRBV5-1 and TRBJ1-2, with D perhaps TRBD1 (6 bases). CDR1 and CDR2 from the germline V gene are SGHRS and YFSETQ. Trimming left V 0 bases short and J 7 bases short, with 10 bases between. CDR3 length: 13 residues. In DNA, the CDR3 is TGCGCCAGCAGCTTGGACAGGGCGACTGGCTACACCTTC. Translation: CASSLDRATGYTF.

This clonotype was detected many times. The chain has TRBV3-1 and TRBJ2-1; D is tentatively TRBD1 or TRBD2 (6 bases each). CDR3 length: 15 amino acids. CDR1 and CDR2 (germline): LGHDT, YNNKEL (reference sequence). V lost 2 bases and J 7 bases, leaving 15 bases between the germline ends. The CDR3 sequence is CASSQSGGRRNEQFF. Here the CDR3 DNA reads TGTGCCAGCAGCCAAAGTGGGGGGCGAAGGAATGAGCAGTTCTTC.

This clonotype appeared many times. This chain links TRBV2 with TRBJ2-1, with TRBD2 matching over 11 bases. V lost 5 bases and J lost 7; bases outside the gene matches: 10. CDR1 and CDR2 (germline): SNHLY, FYNNEI. The CDR3 is 16 residues long. The CDR3 DNA reads TGTGCCAGCAGTTCACGACTAGCGGGACGGTGGAATGAGCAGTTCTTC. It specifies CASSSRLAGRWNEQFF.

There are a few counts of this clonotype. The chain uses TRBV6-2 or TRBV6-3 and TRBJ1-1, with D perhaps matching TRBD1 (5 bases). V shed 2 bases and J shed 4 bases, with 14 bases lying between them. The CDR3 totals 15 residues. Germline lookup yields CDR1 MNHEY and CDR2 SVGEGT. The CDR3 nucleotides are TGTGCCAGCAGTTACGGAGGACTCCAGGGCACTGAAGCTTTCTTT. This sequence encodes CASSYGGLQGTEAFF.

This clonotype was seen only a few times. V usage is TRBV4-3 and J usage is TRBJ2-7, with no clear D. Trimming cost V 1 base and J 4 bases, with 8 bases left between them. The CDR3 spans 13 residues. Germline assignment: CDR1 LGHNA and CDR2 YSLEER. The CDR3, as DNA: TGCGCCAGCAGCCAAGCAGTAGGGTACGAGCAGTACTTC. Residues: CASSQAVGYEQYF.

This clonotype has at least ten counts. V gene TRBV5-5 combines with J gene TRBJ1-6; the match to TRBD1 covers 9 bases. CDR1 SGHKS and CDR2 YYEKEE come from the germline V gene (reference sequence). CDR3 length: 16 amino acids. V trimming: 0 bases; J trimming: 10 bases; junction bases outside the gene matches: 8. The CDR3 DNA sequence: TGTGCCAGCAGCTTGGGGGGACAGGGAGTCGGCTCACCCCTCCACTTT. This sequence encodes CASSLGGQGVGSPLHF.

V gene TRBV19 combines with J gene TRBJ2-2; weak D call: TRBD2 (5 bases). Trimming shortened V by 3 bases and J by 0 bases, and 11 bases separated the two germline ends. CDR1 is LNHDA and CDR2 is SQIVND in the germline V gene (reference sequence). CDR3 length equals 16 residues. The CDR3 is CASSIGTAANTGELFF. The CDR3 nucleotides are TGTGCCAGTAGTATCGGTACAGCGGCGAACACCGGGGAGCTGTTTTTT.

This clonotype has at least ten counts. The rearrangement links TRBV12-3 or TRBV12-4 to TRBJ1-4; D is ambiguous. Trimming took off 8 bases at V and 3 bases at J, with 10 bases between the two ends. The CDR3 length is 13 residues. CDR3 nucleotide sequence: TGTGCCAGCCGTCGTGGGGCTAATGAAAAACTGTTTTTT. Its protein product is CASRRGANEKLFF.

The genes are TRBV20-1 and TRBJ2-1; 9 bases match TRBD2. The CDR3 is 16 residues long. Germline CDR1 DFQATT, CDR2 SNEGSKA (reference sequence). V shed 1 base, J shed 7 bases, and the junction held 11 bases outside the gene matches. CDR3 residues: CSARGTSAPYGNEQFF. DNA of the CDR3: TGCAGTGCTAGAGGGACTAGCGCACCCTACGGGAATGAGCAGTTCTTC.

This clonotype came up a few times. V gene TRBV12-3 or TRBV12-4 combines with J gene TRBJ2-1; 9 bases align to TRBD2. The CDR3 has 14 residues. V lost 3 bases, J lost 8 bases, and 5 bases stayed unmatched. The CDR3 DNA sequence: TGTGCCAGCAGTTTGGCGGGAGGGTTCGATGAGCAGTTCTTC. It encodes CASSLAGGFDEQFF.

This chain uses TRBV6-1 with TRBJ2-1, with TRBD2 matching 7 bases. Germline V lookup: CDR1 MNHNS, CDR2 SASEGT. V lost 8 bases and J lost 4; bases outside the gene matches: 11. The CDR3 covers 15 residues. As DNA, the CDR3 is TGTGCCAGCTCCCTACTAGCGAGGGTTTACAATGAGCAGTTCTTC. Protein sequence: CASSLLARVYNEQFF.

This clonotype was recorded at least ten times. The V call is TRBV19, the J call TRBJ2-2; 10 nucleotides agree with TRBD2. Germline V lookup: CDR1 LNHDA, CDR2 SQIVND (reference sequence). This CDR3 has 16 residues. The V and J ends lost 7 bases and 4 bases, in that order; junction bases with no gene match: 9. The CDR3 nucleotides are TGTGCCAGTACCGATATAGCGGGAGGCGGCACCGGGGAGCTGTTTTTT. Amino acid sequence: CASTDIAGGGTGELFF. Drawing the rest from reference TRBV19 and TRBJ2-2, the complete variable domain is DGGITQSPKYLFRKEGQNVTLSCEQNLNHDAMYWYRQDPGQGLRLIYYSQIVNDFQKGDIAEGYSVSREKKESFPLTVTSAQKNPTAFYLCASTDIAGGGTGELFFGEGSRLTVL.

This clonotype was observed at least ten times. The chain is built from TRBV5-1 and TRBJ2-7; D assignment may be TRBD1 or TRBD2 (5 bases each). The germline V gene encodes CDR1 SGHRS and CDR2 YFSETQ. The V gene lost 1 base and the J gene lost 0 bases, with 11 bases spanning the gap. The CDR3 totals 15 residues. The CDR3 bases are TGCGCCAGCAGCTTGCAAGGGACGCCCTCCTACGAGCAGTACTTC. This gives the protein CASSLQGTPSYEQYF.

This clonotype was counted many times. The chain links TRBV6-2 or TRBV6-3 to TRBJ2-1; possibly TRBD2 for D (6 bases). CDR3 size: 16 residues. The germline V gene has CDR1 MNHEY and CDR2 SVGEGT. Trimming stripped 5 bases from V and 2 bases from J, with 16 bases between. The CDR3 is CASSRFAGSPYNEQFF. Here the CDR3 DNA reads TGTGCCAGCAGTAGGTTCGCGGGGAGCCCCTACAATGAGCAGTTCTTC.

There are a few counts of this clonotype. The chain uses TRBV19 and TRBJ2-1; D is uncertain. V lost 5 bases and J 5 bases, leaving 13 bases between the germline ends. Germline assignment: CDR1 LNHDA and CDR2 SQIVND (reference sequence). The CDR3 is made up of 14 amino acids. CDR3 nucleotides: TGTGCCAGTAGTCCTTGGACGGAGAACAATGAGCAGTTCTTC. It yields the protein CASSPWTENNEQFF.

Many counts were recorded for this clonotype. The genes are TRBV6-1 and TRBJ1-5; 7 nucleotides agree with TRBD1. The germline gives CDR1 MNHNS, CDR2 SASEGT. CDR3 size: 15 residues. With V trimmed by 5 bases and J by 2 bases, 6 bases remained unmatched. This chain's CDR3 is CASSNDRAGNQPQHF. The CDR3 DNA follows: TGTGCCAGCAGTAACGACAGGGCAGGCAATCAGCCCCAGCATTTT.